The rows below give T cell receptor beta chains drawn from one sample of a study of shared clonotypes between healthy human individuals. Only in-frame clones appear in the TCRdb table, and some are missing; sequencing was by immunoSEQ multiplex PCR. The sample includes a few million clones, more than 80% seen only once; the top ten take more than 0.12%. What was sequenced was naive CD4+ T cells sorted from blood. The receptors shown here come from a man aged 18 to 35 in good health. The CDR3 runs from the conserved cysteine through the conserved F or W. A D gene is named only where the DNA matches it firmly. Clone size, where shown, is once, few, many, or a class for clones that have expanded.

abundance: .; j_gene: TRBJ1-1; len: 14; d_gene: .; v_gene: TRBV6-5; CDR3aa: CASRGPMGSSEAFF; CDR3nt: TGTGCCAGCAGGGGACCGATGGGGAGCTCTGAAGCTTTCTTT
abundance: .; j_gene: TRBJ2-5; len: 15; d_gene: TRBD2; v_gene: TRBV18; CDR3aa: CASSPRLAGGETQYF; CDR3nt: TGTGCCAGCTCACCACGCCTAGCGGGGGGGGAGACCCAGTACTTC
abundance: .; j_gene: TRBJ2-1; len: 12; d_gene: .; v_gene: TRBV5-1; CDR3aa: CASSLEDNEQFF; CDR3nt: TGCGCCAGCAGCTTGGAAGACAATGAGCAGTTCTTC
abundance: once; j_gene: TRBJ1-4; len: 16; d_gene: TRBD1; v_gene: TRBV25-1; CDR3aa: CASSEYLGTGGEKLFF; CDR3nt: TGTGCCAGCAGTGAATATCTCGGGACAGGGGGCGAAAAACTGTTTTTT
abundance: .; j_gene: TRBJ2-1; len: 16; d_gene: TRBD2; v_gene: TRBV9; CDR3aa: CASSRAGTSGRNEQFF; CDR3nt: TGTGCCAGCAGCCGAGCTGGGACTAGCGGGAGGAATGAGCAGTTCTTC
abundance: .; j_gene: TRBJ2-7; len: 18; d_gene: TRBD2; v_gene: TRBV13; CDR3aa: CASSLGSPLAGKVYEQYF; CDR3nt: TGTGCCAGCAGCTTAGGAAGTCCGCTAGCGGGAAAGGTCTACGAGCAGTACTTC
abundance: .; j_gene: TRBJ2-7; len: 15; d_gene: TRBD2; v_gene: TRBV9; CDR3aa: CASSVEASGNREQYF; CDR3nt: TGTGCCAGCAGCGTAGAGGCTAGCGGGAACCGCGAGCAGTACTTC
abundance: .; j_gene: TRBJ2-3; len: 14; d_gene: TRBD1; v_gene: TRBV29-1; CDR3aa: CSVRDRGRTDTQYF; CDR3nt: TGCAGCGTACGGGACAGGGGACGGACAGATACGCAGTATTTT
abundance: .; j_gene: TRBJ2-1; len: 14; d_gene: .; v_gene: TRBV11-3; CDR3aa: CASSSDLGAEEQFF; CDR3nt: TGTGCCAGCAGCTCTGACCTAGGAGCGGAGGAGCAGTTCTTC
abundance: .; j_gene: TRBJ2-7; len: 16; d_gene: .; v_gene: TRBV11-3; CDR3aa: CASSTHYRGITYEQYF; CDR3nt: TGTGCCAGCAGCACTCATTATCGGGGTATCACCTACGAGCAGTACTTC
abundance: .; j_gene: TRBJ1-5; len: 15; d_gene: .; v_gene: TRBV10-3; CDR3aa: CAISEADHSNQPQHF; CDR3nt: TGTGCCATCAGTGAAGCGGACCATAGCAATCAGCCCCAGCATTTT
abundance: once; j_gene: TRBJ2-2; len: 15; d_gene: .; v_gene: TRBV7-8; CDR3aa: CASSLVRVSRGELFF; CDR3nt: TGTGCCAGCAGCTTAGTCCGGGTCTCCCGGGGGGAGCTGTTTTTT
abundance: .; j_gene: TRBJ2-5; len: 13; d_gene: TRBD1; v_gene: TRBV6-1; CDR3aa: CASNGQGQETQYF; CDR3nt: TGTGCCAGCAACGGACAGGGTCAAGAGACCCAGTACTTC
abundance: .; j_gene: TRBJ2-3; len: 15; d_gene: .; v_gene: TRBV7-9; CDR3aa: CASPYSGGLTDTQYF; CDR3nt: TGTGCCAGCCCCTATTCGGGCGGGCTCACAGATACGCAGTATTTT
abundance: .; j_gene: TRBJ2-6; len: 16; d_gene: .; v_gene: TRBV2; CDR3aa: CASSEGRVNGANVLTF; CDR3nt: TGTGCCAGCAGTGAAGGCAGGGTTAATGGGGCCAACGTCCTGACTTTC
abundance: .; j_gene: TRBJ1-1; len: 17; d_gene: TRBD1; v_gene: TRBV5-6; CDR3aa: CASSQLGQGAPDTEAFF; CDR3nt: TGTGCCAGCAGCCAGCTCGGACAGGGGGCGCCGGACACTGAAGCTTTCTTT
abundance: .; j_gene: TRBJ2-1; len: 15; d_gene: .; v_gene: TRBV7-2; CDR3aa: CASSLSTSSYNEQFF; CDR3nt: TGTGCCAGCAGCTTATCGACTAGCTCCTACAATGAGCAGTTCTTC
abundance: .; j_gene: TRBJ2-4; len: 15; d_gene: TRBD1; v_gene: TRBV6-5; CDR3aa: CASTRTGTGKNIQYF; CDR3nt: TGTGCCAGCACAAGGACAGGGACGGGCAAAAACATTCAGTACTTC
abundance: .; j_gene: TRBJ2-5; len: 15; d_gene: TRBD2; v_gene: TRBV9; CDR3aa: CASSVTGGPGETQYF; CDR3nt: TGTGCCAGCAGCGTTACGGGAGGGCCGGGAGAGACCCAGTACTTC
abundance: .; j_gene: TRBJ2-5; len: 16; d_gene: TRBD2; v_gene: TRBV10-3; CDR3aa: CAISESTSGREETQYF; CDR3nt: TGTGCCATCAGTGAGTCGACTAGCGGGAGGGAAGAGACCCAGTACTTC
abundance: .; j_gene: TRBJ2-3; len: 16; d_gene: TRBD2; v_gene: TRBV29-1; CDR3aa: CSVAFTSVGSTDTQYF; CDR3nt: TGCAGCGTCGCATTTACTAGCGTGGGGAGCACAGATACGCAGTATTTT
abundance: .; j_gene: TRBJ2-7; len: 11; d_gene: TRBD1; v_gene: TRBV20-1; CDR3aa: CSAADRGGQYF; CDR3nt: TGCAGTGCAGCCGACAGGGGTGGGCAGTACTTC
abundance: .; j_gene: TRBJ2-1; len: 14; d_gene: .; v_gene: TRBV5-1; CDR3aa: CATSLTSSYNEQFF; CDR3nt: TGCGCCACCTCACTTACGAGCTCCTACAATGAGCAGTTCTTC
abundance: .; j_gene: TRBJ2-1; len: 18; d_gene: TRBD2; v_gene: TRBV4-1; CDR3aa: CASSQGRLAGGTYNEQFF; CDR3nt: TGCGCCAGCAGCCAAGGGCGGCTAGCGGGGGGTACTTACAATGAGCAGTTCTTC
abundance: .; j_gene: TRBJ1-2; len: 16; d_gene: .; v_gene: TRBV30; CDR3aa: CAWSGWRGWANYGYTF; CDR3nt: TGTGCCTGGAGCGGGTGGAGGGGGTGGGCTAACTATGGCTACACCTTC
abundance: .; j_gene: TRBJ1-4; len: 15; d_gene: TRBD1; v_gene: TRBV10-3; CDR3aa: CAISEGQGTNEKLFF; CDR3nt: TGTGCCATCAGTGAGGGACAGGGAACTAATGAAAAACTGTTTTTT
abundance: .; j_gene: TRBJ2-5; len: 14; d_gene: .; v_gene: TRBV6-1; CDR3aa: CASSKGNFQETQYF; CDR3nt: TGTGCCAGCAGTAAGGGGAACTTTCAAGAGACCCAGTACTTC
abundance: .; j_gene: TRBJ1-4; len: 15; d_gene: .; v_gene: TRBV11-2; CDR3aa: CASSLNGRFNEKLFF; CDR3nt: TGTGCCAGCAGCTTAAACGGGCGTTTCAATGAAAAACTGTTTTTT
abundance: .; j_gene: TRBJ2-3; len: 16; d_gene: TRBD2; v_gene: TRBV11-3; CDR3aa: CASSSGGDPLADTQYF; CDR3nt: TGTGCCAGCAGCTCGGGGGGGGACCCTCTCGCAGATACGCAGTATTTT
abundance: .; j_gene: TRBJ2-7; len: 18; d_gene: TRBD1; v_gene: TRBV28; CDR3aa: CASSPGDRGRGSSYEQYF; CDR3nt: TGTGCCAGCAGCCCCGGGGACAGGGGACGGGGAAGCTCCTACGAGCAGTACTTC
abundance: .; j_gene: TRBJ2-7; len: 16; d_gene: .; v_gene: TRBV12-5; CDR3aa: CASGLVQGRLPHEQYF; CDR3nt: TGTGCTAGTGGTTTGGTACAGGGCCGATTACCCCACGAGCAGTACTTC
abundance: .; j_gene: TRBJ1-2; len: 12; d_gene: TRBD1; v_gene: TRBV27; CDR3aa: CASSSGGGGYTF; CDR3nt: TGTGCCAGCAGTTCAGGGGGAGGTGGCTACACCTTC
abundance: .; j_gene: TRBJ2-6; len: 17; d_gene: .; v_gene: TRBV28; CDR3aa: CASSSLGGPKGANVLTF; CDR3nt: TGTGCCAGCAGCTCCCTAGGTGGGCCCAAAGGGGCCAACGTCCTGACTTTC
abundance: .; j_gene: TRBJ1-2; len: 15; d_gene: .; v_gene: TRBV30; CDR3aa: CAWSGFGGNNYGYTF; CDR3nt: TGTGCCTGGTCCGGGTTTGGGGGAAATAACTATGGCTACACCTTC
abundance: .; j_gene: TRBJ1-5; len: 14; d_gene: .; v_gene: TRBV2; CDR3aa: CASSGEGSNQPQHF; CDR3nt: TGTGCCAGCAGTGGAGAGGGGTCTAATCAGCCCCAGCATTTT
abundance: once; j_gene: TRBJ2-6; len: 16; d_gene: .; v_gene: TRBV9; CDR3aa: CASSVGWQAGANVLTF; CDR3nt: TGTGCCAGCAGCGTAGGGTGGCAGGCTGGGGCCAACGTCCTGACTTTC
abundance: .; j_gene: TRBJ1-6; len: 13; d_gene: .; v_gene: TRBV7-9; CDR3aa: CASSPGLETPLHF; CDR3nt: TGTGCCAGCAGCCCGGGCCTAGAGACACCCCTCCACTTT
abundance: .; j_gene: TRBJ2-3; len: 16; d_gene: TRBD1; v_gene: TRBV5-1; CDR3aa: CASSLAIQGGTDTQYF; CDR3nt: TGCGCCAGCAGCTTGGCCATACAGGGGGGCACAGATACGCAGTATTTT
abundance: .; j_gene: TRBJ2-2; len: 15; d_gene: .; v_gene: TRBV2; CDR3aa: CASSGDSPLTGELFF; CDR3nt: TGTGCCAGCAGTGGCGACTCCCCGCTAACCGGGGAGCTGTTTTTT
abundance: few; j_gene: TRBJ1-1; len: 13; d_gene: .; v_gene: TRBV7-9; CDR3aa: CASSPNQNTEAFF; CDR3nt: TGTGCCAGCAGCCCCAACCAAAACACTGAAGCTTTCTTT
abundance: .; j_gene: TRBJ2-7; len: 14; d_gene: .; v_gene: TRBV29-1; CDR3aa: CSVAENLNPYEQYF; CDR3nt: TGCAGCGTTGCTGAGAACCTAAACCCCTACGAGCAGTACTTC
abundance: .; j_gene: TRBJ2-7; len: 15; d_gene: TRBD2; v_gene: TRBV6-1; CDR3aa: CASSGLAGGGYEQYF; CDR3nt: TGTGCCAGCAGTGGACTAGCGGGAGGGGGCTACGAGCAGTACTTC
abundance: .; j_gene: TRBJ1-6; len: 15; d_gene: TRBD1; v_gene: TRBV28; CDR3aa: CASSRRAGGNSPLHF; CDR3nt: TGTGCCAGCAGTCGTCGGGCAGGGGGTAATTCACCCCTCCACTTT
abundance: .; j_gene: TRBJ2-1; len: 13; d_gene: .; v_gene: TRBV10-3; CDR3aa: CAISVLADNEQFF; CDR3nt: TGTGCCATCAGTGTCCTAGCAGACAATGAGCAGTTCTTC
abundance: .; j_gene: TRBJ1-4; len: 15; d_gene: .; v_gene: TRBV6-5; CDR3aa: CASSPTNHGKEKLFF; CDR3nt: TGTGCCAGCAGTCCCACGAACCATGGAAAAGAAAAACTGTTTTTT